Listed below are T cell receptor beta chains from one sample, sequenced in a study of CD8 T cells in ankylosing spondylitis. MiXCR, applied by TCRdb to the 5' RACE reads, yields one record per CDR3 protein. Of around 210,000 distinct CDR3 sequences in the sample, over 7% were seen once. The sequenced sample consisted of blood, either unsorted or a sorted T cell fraction (not recorded which). All receptors derive from a female donor with ankylosing spondylitis or in good health (not recorded which). CDR3s include the opening cysteine and the closing phenylalanine or tryptophan. A D gene is named only where the DNA matches it firmly. Clone size appears in some rows only: once, few, many, or a class for an expanded clone.

V	size	J	D	DNA	CDR3
TRBV5-1	many	TRBJ2-1	TRBD1	TGCGCCAGCAGCTTTGGGGACAGGGGGTCCTACAATGAGCAGTTCTTC	CASSFGDRGSYNEQFF
TRBV4-1	.	TRBJ2-1	TRBD2	TGCGCCAGCAGCCAAGATGGAGGCGGGAGGGCAGGGGAGCAGTTCTTC	CASSQDGGGRAGEQFF
TRBV11-1	many	TRBJ2-2	.	TGTGCCAGCAGCTTAAGTCCCAGGTTCACCGGGGAGCTGTTTTTT	CASSLSPRFTGELFF
TRBV25-1	once	TRBJ1-2	.	TGTGCCAGCAGTGAGGCGATCAGGGGTGGTAACTATGGCTACACCTTC	CASSEAIRGGNYGYTF
TRBV10-3	many	TRBJ2-1	TRBD2	TGTGCCATCGGAGCGGGAGGGTACAATGAGCAGTTCTTC	CAIGAGGYNEQFF
TRBV4-1	many	TRBJ2-5	.	TGCGCCAGCAGCCAAGATTATTCGGGAGTAAGAGAGACCCAGTACTTC	CASSQDYSGVRETQYF
TRBV24-1	many	TRBJ2-1	TRBD1	TGTGCCACCAGGGGGAGTGGACAGGGATCGAATGAGCAGTTCTTC	CATRGSGQGSNEQFF
TRBV5-1	many	TRBJ2-5	.	TGCGCCAGCAGCGAGATGCTTCAAGAGACCCAGTACTTC	CASSEMLQETQYF
TRBV2	.	TRBJ2-4	.	TGTACCAGCAGTGAAGCTGGTATTGGGGGAATGGCCAAAAACATTCAGTACTTC	CTSSEAGIGGMAKNIQYF
TRBV29-1	many	TRBJ2-7	TRBD1	TGCAGCGTCACTGAGACAGGGGGCTACGAGCAGTACTTC	CSVTETGGYEQYF
TRBV7-9	many	TRBJ2-3	TRBD2	TGTGCCAGCAGCTTAGGCCAACTAGCGACAGATACGCAGTATTTT	CASSLGQLATDTQYF
TRBV7-2	few	TRBJ2-3	.	TGTGCCAGCAGCTTACTTTGGGGGAGCACAGATACGCAGTATTTT	CASSLLWGSTDTQYF
TRBV6-1	many	TRBJ1-5	.	TGTGCCAGTGGCGTTTATAGCAATCAGCCCCAGCATTTT	CASGVYSNQPQHF
TRBV30	many	TRBJ2-1	TRBD2	TGTGCCTGGAGGGGGCCCCGGAGCGGGAGTAGGAATGAGCAGTTCTTC	CAWRGPRSGSRNEQFF
TRBV20-1	many	TRBJ2-5	.	TGCAGTGCCCCACAGGGTCAGGATCAAGAGACCCAGTACTTC	CSAPQGQDQETQYF
TRBV20-1	.	TRBJ2-2	TRBD2	TGCAGTGCTAGAGCACTAGCGGCCGGGGAGCTGTTTTTT	CSARALAAGELFF
TRBV6-1	many	TRBJ2-1	TRBD2	TGTGCCAGCAGTCCCCTCAGAAGGGAGGGAGGCAATGAGCAGTTCTTC	CASSPLRREGGNEQFF
TRBV3-1	many	TRBJ2-1	TRBD2	TGCGCCAGCAGCCGACTAGCGGGAGGGGACAATGAGCAGTTCTTC	CASSRLAGGDNEQFF
TRBV18	.	TRBJ2-5	.	TGTGCCAGCTCACCCGGATACCAAGGGACCCAGTACTTC	CASSPGYQGTQYF
TRBV29-1	many	TRBJ2-1	.	TGCAGCGTTGACGAGAACCCGTGGGATGAGCAGTTCTTC	CSVDENPWDEQFF
TRBV29-1	many	TRBJ1-3	TRBD1	TGCAGCGTTGAACGCCTAACCCGGGACAGCGGAAACACCATATATTTT	CSVERLTRDSGNTIYF
TRBV12-5	.	TRBJ2-3	.	TGTGCTAGTGGTCGGGCCACAGATACGCAGTATTTT	CASGRATDTQYF
TRBV6-1	many	TRBJ2-1	.	TGTGCCAGCAGGAACACAGCGACGGGCCCCAATGAGCAGTTCTTC	CASRNTATGPNEQFF
TRBV18	many	TRBJ2-3	TRBD2	TGTGCCAGCTCACGGGACATCCGCGGGGGGACTAGCACAGATACGCAGTATTTT	CASSRDIRGGTSTDTQYF
TRBV9	few	TRBJ2-5	.	TGTGCCAGCAGCGTAGGTGTAGGGGGTCAAGAGACCCAGTACTTC	CASSVGVGGQETQYF
TRBV11-2	many	TRBJ2-3	.	TGTGCCAGCAGCTTCAGGGTATCGGGCTCGGGGGTAGGAGATACGCAGTATTTT	CASSFRVSGSGVGDTQYF
TRBV20-1	many	TRBJ2-7	.	TGCAGTGCCCTCGACAGGCGGAGCTCCTACGAGCAGTACTTC	CSALDRRSSYEQYF
TRBV12-3/TRBV12-4	.	TRBJ2-1	TRBD1	TGTGCCAGCAGTTTAGCCCCTGCGACAGGGAGATCTGACAATGAGCAGTTCTTC	CASSLAPATGRSDNEQFF
TRBV20-1	few	TRBJ2-6	.	TGCAGTGCTAGGTCACCGGGACTCACCTCTGGGGCCAACGTCCTGACTTTC	CSARSPGLTSGANVLTF
TRBV29-1	.	TRBJ2-5	.	TGCAGCGTTGGGCCCCAAGAGACCCAGTACTTC	CSVGPQETQYF
TRBV29-1	.	TRBJ2-7	.	TGCAGCGTTGGTCAGAGGGCTGCGGCACACGAGCAGTACTTC	CSVGQRAAAHEQYF
TRBV20-1	many	TRBJ2-7	.	TGCAGTGCTTCCAGCGGAAGCTCCTACGAGCAGTACTTC	CSASSGSSYEQYF